A selection of T cell receptor beta chains follows, all from one sample in a study of Ad26.COV2.S vaccination and SARS-CoV-2 variants. Clones were read by immunoSEQ multiplex PCR, and TCRdb kept only the in-frame ones, dropping some. Of about 350,000 clones detected, just over 90% appear once; the ten largest clones hold roughly 3.9%. The sequences come from peripheral blood, collected after recovery from COVID-19. These receptor sequences come from a human donor who had recovered from COVID-19. Both conserved end residues are part of each CDR3. Each record gives: V gene, clone size, J gene, CDR3 length, D gene, CDR3 protein, CDR3 DNA. The D gene is left open where the match is weak. Some rows have no size entry. The others give once, few or many, or a class for an expanded clone.

v_call: TRBV6-1; clone_size: .; j_call: TRBJ1-1; cdr3_length: 12; d_call: .; cdr3_aa: CASSEANTEAFF; cdr3_nt: TGTGCCAGCAGTGAAGCGAACACTGAAGCTTTCTTT
v_call: TRBV9; clone_size: once; j_call: TRBJ2-3; cdr3_length: 16; d_call: .; cdr3_aa: CASSGGGPAGTDTQYF; cdr3_nt: TGTGCCAGCAGCGGAGGGGGGCCAGCAGGCACAGATACGCAGTATTTT
v_call: TRBV29-1; clone_size: .; j_call: TRBJ2-2; cdr3_length: 13; d_call: .; cdr3_aa: CSVVAGNTGELFF; cdr3_nt: TGCAGCGTTGTGGCGGGGAACACCGGGGAGCTGTTTTTT
v_call: TRBV19; clone_size: .; j_call: TRBJ1-2; cdr3_length: 14; d_call: .; cdr3_aa: CASILPGGTGGYTF; cdr3_nt: TGTGCCAGTATCCTCCCCGGGGGGACCGGTGGCTACACCTTC
v_call: TRBV6-6; clone_size: .; j_call: TRBJ1-1; cdr3_length: 15; d_call: TRBD1; cdr3_aa: CASILHTGGNTEAFF; cdr3_nt: TGTGCCAGCATCCTCCACACAGGGGGCAATACTGAAGCTTTCTTT
v_call: TRBV6-6; clone_size: .; j_call: TRBJ1-3; cdr3_length: 15; d_call: TRBD1; cdr3_aa: CASREPDREENTIYF; cdr3_nt: TGTGCCAGCAGGGAACCGGACAGGGAAGAAAACACCATATATTTT
v_call: TRBV6-5; clone_size: once; j_call: TRBJ2-7; cdr3_length: 15; d_call: .; cdr3_aa: CASSYSPTYSYEQYF; cdr3_nt: TGTGCCAGCAGTTACTCCCCGACATATTCCTACGAGCAGTACTTC
v_call: TRBV18; clone_size: .; j_call: TRBJ1-1; cdr3_length: 17; d_call: TRBD1; cdr3_aa: CASSPDRGQVSWTEAFF; cdr3_nt: TGTGCCAGCTCACCTGACAGGGGGCAAGTTTCATGGACTGAAGCTTTCTTT
v_call: TRBV12-5; clone_size: .; j_call: TRBJ1-5; cdr3_length: 15; d_call: .; cdr3_aa: CASGLDRATNQPQHF; cdr3_nt: TGTGCTAGTGGTTTGGACAGGGCAACCAATCAGCCCCAGCATTTT
v_call: TRBV5-4; clone_size: few; j_call: TRBJ2-7; cdr3_length: 15; d_call: TRBD1; cdr3_aa: CASSWPGQGVYEQYF; cdr3_nt: TGTGCCAGCAGCTGGCCGGGACAGGGGGTATACGAGCAGTACTTC
v_call: TRBV7-8; clone_size: .; j_call: TRBJ1-3; cdr3_length: 15; d_call: .; cdr3_aa: CASSSNTGLRNTIYF; cdr3_nt: TGTGCCAGCAGCTCCAATACGGGACTCAGGAACACCATATATTTT
v_call: TRBV3-1/TRBV3-2; clone_size: once; j_call: TRBJ2-1; cdr3_length: 15; d_call: .; cdr3_aa: CASSQAGVAYNEQFF; cdr3_nt: TGTGCCAGCAGCCAAGCCGGAGTCGCCTACAATGAGCAGTTCTTC
v_call: TRBV7-6; clone_size: .; j_call: TRBJ2-1; cdr3_length: 15; d_call: TRBD2; cdr3_aa: CASSLFSRGANEQFF; cdr3_nt: TGTGCCAGCAGCTTATTCTCGCGGGGGGCCAATGAGCAGTTCTTC
v_call: TRBV24-1; clone_size: .; j_call: TRBJ2-2; cdr3_length: 14; d_call: TRBD2; cdr3_aa: CATSSGGNTGELFF; cdr3_nt: TGTGCCACCAGTTCGGGGGGGAACACCGGGGAGCTGTTTTTT
v_call: TRBV5-8; clone_size: .; j_call: TRBJ2-5; cdr3_length: 15; d_call: TRBD1; cdr3_aa: CASSLDRGWLETQYF; cdr3_nt: TGTGCCAGCAGCCTGGACAGGGGATGGTTGGAGACCCAGTACTTC
v_call: TRBV4-3; clone_size: .; j_call: TRBJ1-1; cdr3_length: 12; d_call: .; cdr3_aa: CASSLENTEAFF; cdr3_nt: TGCGCCAGCAGCCTGGAGAACACTGAAGCTTTCTTT
v_call: TRBV11-2; clone_size: .; j_call: TRBJ1-1; cdr3_length: 15; d_call: .; cdr3_aa: CASSLIGGRDTEAFF; cdr3_nt: TGTGCCAGCAGCTTAATCGGGGGAAGGGACACTGAAGCTTTCTTT
v_call: TRBV23-1; clone_size: .; j_call: TRBJ1-1; cdr3_length: 16; d_call: .; cdr3_aa: CASSHPRTDDATEAFF; cdr3_nt: TGCGCCAGCAGTCACCCGCGGACCGATGACGCCACTGAAGCTTTCTTT
v_call: TRBV7-9; clone_size: .; j_call: TRBJ1-4; cdr3_length: 16; d_call: TRBD1; cdr3_aa: CASSFGTGRGREKLFF; cdr3_nt: TGTGCCAGCAGCTTCGGGACAGGGAGAGGACGTGAAAAACTGTTTTTT
v_call: TRBV14; clone_size: .; j_call: TRBJ1-2; cdr3_length: 13; d_call: .; cdr3_aa: CASSDTRNYGYTF; cdr3_nt: TGTGCCAGCAGCGATACACGAAACTATGGCTACACCTTC
v_call: TRBV13; clone_size: .; j_call: TRBJ1-4; cdr3_length: 15; d_call: TRBD1; cdr3_aa: CASSLKTGGAEKLFF; cdr3_nt: TGTGCCAGCAGCTTAAAGACAGGGGGCGCGGAAAAACTGTTTTTT
v_call: TRBV6-6; clone_size: .; j_call: TRBJ2-7; cdr3_length: 15; d_call: TRBD1; cdr3_aa: CASSKGATIPYEQYF; cdr3_nt: TGTGCCAGCAGTAAGGGGGCTACCATCCCCTACGAGCAGTACTTC
v_call: TRBV7-9; clone_size: .; j_call: TRBJ1-4; cdr3_length: 16; d_call: .; cdr3_aa: CASSLVRSPTNEKLFF; cdr3_nt: TGTGCCAGCAGCTTAGTTCGGTCTCCAACTAATGAAAAACTGTTTTTT
v_call: TRBV23-1; clone_size: .; j_call: TRBJ1-2; cdr3_length: 20; d_call: TRBD1; cdr3_aa: CASSRDRRRLTSLYSYGYTF; cdr3_nt: TGCGCCAGCAGCCGGGACAGGAGGCGTCTGACAAGTCTGTACTCCTATGGCTACACCTTC
v_call: TRBV9; clone_size: .; j_call: TRBJ2-5; cdr3_length: 14; d_call: .; cdr3_aa: CASSVQGTQETQYF; cdr3_nt: TGTGCCAGCAGCGTACAAGGTACTCAAGAGACCCAGTACTTC
v_call: TRBV2; clone_size: .; j_call: TRBJ1-3; cdr3_length: 15; d_call: .; cdr3_aa: CASREGTSSGNTIYF; cdr3_nt: TGTGCCAGCAGGGAAGGGACTAGCTCTGGAAACACCATATATTTT
v_call: TRBV3-1/TRBV3-2; clone_size: .; j_call: TRBJ1-6; cdr3_length: 15; d_call: .; cdr3_aa: CASSLSGQVNSPLHF; cdr3_nt: TGTGCCAGCAGCCTTTCAGGACAAGTAAATTCACCCCTCCACTTT
v_call: TRBV27; clone_size: .; j_call: TRBJ1-1; cdr3_length: 15; d_call: .; cdr3_aa: CASSSLGVANTEAFF; cdr3_nt: TGTGCCAGCAGTTCCCTCGGAGTGGCTAACACTGAAGCTTTCTTT
v_call: TRBV5-4; clone_size: .; j_call: TRBJ1-6; cdr3_length: 15; d_call: .; cdr3_aa: CASSLGAGFDSPLHF; cdr3_nt: TGTGCCAGCAGCTTGGGGGCGGGTTTTGATTCACCCCTCCACTTT
v_call: TRBV6-5; clone_size: .; j_call: TRBJ1-1; cdr3_length: 14; d_call: .; cdr3_aa: CASSDSHMNTEAFF; cdr3_nt: TGTGCCAGCAGTGACTCCCATATGAACACTGAAGCTTTCTTT
v_call: TRBV6-1; clone_size: .; j_call: TRBJ1-6; cdr3_length: 13; d_call: .; cdr3_aa: CASSEEYGSPLHF; cdr3_nt: TGTGCCAGCAGTGAAGAGTACGGTTCACCCCTCCACTTT
v_call: TRBV10-3; clone_size: .; j_call: TRBJ1-1; cdr3_length: 12; d_call: .; cdr3_aa: CAISLKGTEAFF; cdr3_nt: TGTGCCATCAGCCTGAAGGGCACTGAAGCTTTCTTT
v_call: TRBV15; clone_size: .; j_call: TRBJ2-1; cdr3_length: 20; d_call: .; cdr3_aa: CATSRDQFRGMLATANEQFF; cdr3_nt: TGTGCCACCAGCAGAGATCAATTCCGAGGGATGCTAGCGACGGCCAATGAGCAGTTCTTC
v_call: TRBV6-4; clone_size: .; j_call: TRBJ2-2; cdr3_length: 13; d_call: .; cdr3_aa: CASSEQSTGELFF; cdr3_nt: TGTGCCAGCAGTGAACAGTCCACCGGGGAGCTGTTTTTT
v_call: TRBV15; clone_size: once; j_call: TRBJ1-4; cdr3_length: 15; d_call: .; cdr3_aa: CATSKGSVANEKLFF; cdr3_nt: TGTGCCACCAGCAAGGGCTCAGTTGCTAATGAAAAACTGTTTTTT
v_call: TRBV5-1; clone_size: .; j_call: TRBJ1-1; cdr3_length: 15; d_call: .; cdr3_aa: CASSLMAGLNTEAFF; cdr3_nt: TGCGCCAGCAGCTTGATGGCGGGTCTTAACACTGAAGCTTTCTTT
v_call: TRBV6-5; clone_size: .; j_call: TRBJ1-5; cdr3_length: 12; d_call: TRBD1; cdr3_aa: CASRTGAQPQHF; cdr3_nt: TGTGCCAGCAGGACAGGGGCGCAGCCCCAGCATTTT
v_call: TRBV11-2; clone_size: .; j_call: TRBJ2-7; cdr3_length: 15; d_call: .; cdr3_aa: CASSPDRTSSYEQYF; cdr3_nt: TGTGCCAGCAGCCCTGACAGGACGAGCTCCTACGAGCAGTACTTC
v_call: TRBV2; clone_size: once; j_call: TRBJ1-4; cdr3_length: 14; d_call: .; cdr3_aa: CASSEAVKKRVLFF; cdr3_nt: TGTGCCAGCAGTGAAGCGGTTAAGAAACGAGTACTGTTTTTT
v_call: TRBV6-5; clone_size: .; j_call: TRBJ1-2; cdr3_length: 12; d_call: .; cdr3_aa: CASSYSGEGYTF; cdr3_nt: TGTGCCAGCAGTTACTCGGGGGAGGGCTACACCTTC
v_call: TRBV6-2/TRBV6-3; clone_size: .; j_call: TRBJ1-2; cdr3_length: 16; d_call: TRBD1; cdr3_aa: CASSPDRAVVYYGYTF; cdr3_nt: TGTGCCAGCAGCCCTGACAGGGCGGTTGTATACTATGGCTACACCTTC
v_call: TRBV4-1; clone_size: .; j_call: TRBJ2-3; cdr3_length: 16; d_call: TRBD2; cdr3_aa: CASSQALAGGTDTQYF; cdr3_nt: TGCGCCAGCAGCCAAGCACTAGCGGGGGGAACAGATACGCAGTATTTT
v_call: TRBV15; clone_size: .; j_call: TRBJ2-7; cdr3_length: 16; d_call: TRBD1; cdr3_aa: CATRLRRTGEAIEQYF; cdr3_nt: TGTGCCACCAGGCTTAGAAGGACAGGCGAGGCAATCGAGCAGTACTTC
v_call: TRBV5-4; clone_size: .; j_call: TRBJ1-2; cdr3_length: 13; d_call: .; cdr3_aa: CATNSGGDYGYTF; cdr3_nt: TGTGCCACCAACTCTGGGGGCGACTATGGCTACACCTTC
v_call: TRBV19; clone_size: .; j_call: TRBJ1-2; cdr3_length: 15; d_call: .; cdr3_aa: CAIPSDSLEGYGYTF; cdr3_nt: TGTGCCATCCCGTCGGACTCCCTGGAGGGCTATGGCTACACCTTC